The 12 T cell receptor beta chains given below trace back to one sample, sequenced in a study of a mutant IDH1 vaccine in newly diagnosed glioma. Generated by immunoSEQ multiplex PCR, the TCRdb table keeps only in-frame clones and is missing some. The profile shows roughly 51,000 clones, just over 85% of them singletons. Time point indicated: baseline, week 1 (first vaccination visit). Treatment of the sample: pre-vaccination baseline after standard-of-care therapy. The starting material was PBMCs, obtained from a glioma patient treated with radiotherapy, temozolomide or both. The receptors come from a man aged 40-49 years with glioma.

The chain links TRBV4-2 to TRBJ2-5, with D possibly being TRBD2 (6 bases). V was shortened by 4 bases and J by 2 bases, with 17 bases between the two germline ends. In germline, CDR1 is LGHNA, CDR2 YNFKEQ. The CDR3 is made up of 16 amino acids. In DNA form, the CDR3 reads TGTGCCAGCAGCCGGGACTGGGGGATTGGGCAAGAGACCCAGTACTTC. Protein product: CASSRDWGIGQETQYF.

The genes are TRBV7-2 and TRBJ2-7, with TRBD2 matching over 9 bases. The CDR3 is 15 residues long. V was clipped by 6 bases and J by 0 bases; unmatched bases: 6. CDR1 SGHTA and CDR2 FQGNSA come from the germline V gene. CDR3 bases: TGTGCCAGCAGAGTTAGCGGGAGCCGCTCCTACGAGCAGTACTTC. It encodes CASRVSGSRSYEQYF. The full variable domain, with the rest looked up from reference TRBV7-2 and TRBJ2-7, is GAGVSQSPSNKVTEKGKDVELRCDPISGHTALYWYRQSLGQGLEFLIYFQGNSAPDKSGLPSDRFSAERTGGSVSTLTIQRTQQEDSAVYLCASRVSGSRSYEQYFGPGTRLTVT.

The rearrangement joins TRBV6-5 to TRBJ1-1; 9 bases agree with TRBD1. CDR1 is MNHEY, CDR2 SVGAGI, per germline. V gave up 6 bases and J gave up 1 base; unmatched junction bases: 0. CDR3 length: 13 residues. DNA for the CDR3: TGTGCCAGCAGGGACAGGGGGAACACTGAAGCTTTCTTT. This sequence encodes CASRDRGNTEAFF.

The chain is built from TRBV6-5 and TRBJ2-1, with D tentatively TRBD1 (5 bases). The germline CDR1 and CDR2 sequences are MNHEY and SVGAGI. V shed 7 bases and J shed 7 bases, with 14 bases lying between them. The length of the CDR3 is 13 residues. The CDR3 reads CASKSTGTNEQFF. Written as DNA, the CDR3 is TGTGCCAGCAAGTCCACAGGTACTAATGAGCAGTTCTTC.

V and J are TRBV2 and TRBJ2-3; possibly TRBD1 for D (5 bases). Trimming took 6 bases from V and 8 from J, leaving 15 bases between them. There are 13 residues in the CDR3. Looked up from germline, CDR1 is SNHLY and CDR2 is FYNNEI. CDR3 loop: CASRVTMQGTQYF. The DNA of the CDR3 is TGTGCCAGCAGGGTAACGATGCAGGGTACGCAGTATTTT.

The chain links TRBV5-5 to TRBJ2-4, with D possibly being TRBD1 (6 bases). Germline loops: CDR1 SGHKS, CDR2 YYEKEE (reference sequence). The CDR3 covers 11 residues. V lost 3 bases and J 12 bases, leaving 10 bases between the germline ends. CDR3 nucleotides: TGTGCCAGCAGCTACAGGGAAGATCAGTACTTC. Translated, it gives CASSYREDQYF.

This clone was seen once. CDR3: CASSLGVSISIHGITEAFF. CDR3 DNA: TGTGCCAGCAGCTTGGGGGTCTCAATATCTATCCATGGGATAACTGAAGCTTTCTTT. The chain carries TRBV5-6 and TRBJ1-1; unclear D gene. The V end lost 0 bases, the J end lost 5 bases, and 26 bases lay between the germline ends. From germline, CDR1 is SGHDT and CDR2 YYEEEE. This CDR3 region has 19 residues.

This clone turned up a few times. This chain connects TRBV7-8 to TRBJ2-7; TRBD1 might be the D (7 bases). Germline V CDR1 and CDR2: SGHVS, FQNEAQ. The CDR3 is 16 amino acids. The V and J ends lost 5 bases and 2 bases respectively, with 19 bases between them. The CDR3 DNA follows: TGTGCCAGCAGCCCTAGATTCAGGGGGGTCACCTACGAGCAGTACTTC. It yields the protein CASSPRFRGVTYEQYF.

V is TRBV7-9 and J is TRBJ2-1; 11 bases align to TRBD2. V lost 4 bases and J lost 1; bases outside the gene matches: 3. Germline V lookup: CDR1 SEHNR, CDR2 FQNEAQ (reference sequence). This CDR3 is 16 amino acids long. CDR3 DNA: TGTGCCAGCAGCTACATAGCGGGAGGGTCCTACAATGAGCAGTTCTTC. The encoded protein is CASSYIAGGSYNEQFF.

The chain links TRBV9 to TRBJ2-1; TRBD2 matches 8 bases. V shed 5 bases and J 8 bases; nucleotides not matched to a gene: 12. This CDR3 is built from 15 residues. Germline V gene data show CDR1 as SGDLS and CDR2 as YYNGEE. The CDR3 loop reads CASSRAGSGSYEQFF. For the CDR3, the DNA is TGTGCCAGCAGTAGGGCCGGGAGCGGGAGCTATGAGCAGTTCTTC.

The genes are TRBV27 and TRBJ2-1, with D perhaps TRBD2 (6 bases). V gave up 3 bases and J gave up 7 bases, with 10 bases separating them. This CDR3 spans 13 amino acids. Germline CDR1 MNHEY, CDR2 SMNVEV (reference sequence). CDR3 protein: CASSFLLANEQFF. DNA of the CDR3: TGTGCCAGCAGTTTCTTGCTAGCGAATGAGCAGTTCTTC.

This chain joins TRBV5-1 and TRBJ1-3; the D gene is possibly TRBD1 (5 bases). The CDR3 is made up of 13 amino acids. Germline lookup yields CDR1 SGHRS and CDR2 YFSETQ. Trimming stripped 3 bases from V and 4 bases from J, with 8 bases between. CDR3 DNA: TGCGCCAGCAGCTCGCAGGGCGGAAACACCATATATTTT. The encoded protein is CASSSQGGNTIYF.